This T cell receptor beta chain was profiled in a study of blood T cells in healthy people across ages. About this clonotype itself: Antigen unknown.

Next came a second PCR, run for about 6 to 11 cycles, which used a sample-barcoded 5' primer along with a J-beta primer mix. TCRdb called the 5' RACE reads again in MiXCR, with one record for every CDR3 protein. This table holds roughly 800,000 distinct CDR3 sequences, 58% found once. Study-wide results and caveats: As naive T cell percentage varied, TCR beta diversity correlated strongly with it.

Germline loops: CDR1 DFQATT, CDR2 SNEGSKA (reference sequence). There are 14 residues in the CDR3. V lost 3 bases, J lost 10 bases, and 21 bases lay in between. Material: blood. The chain recombines TRBV20-1 with TRBJ1-1; tentative D call: TRBD1 (5 bases). The TCR was taken from a man aged 30 to 39 in good health. The CDR3 spells CSARAREGPDGAFF. CDR3 coding DNA: TGCAGTGCTAGGGCCAGGGAGGGACCTGATGGAGCTTTCTTT.